This entry features one T cell receptor (beta chain) sequence. There is no known antigen for this receptor. Base qualities are not at hand, and no much larger clone is one base apart. Enrolling through a virtual design, the prospective study's participants ranged in age from roughly 18 to 95 years and lived across about two dozen United States geographic areas. To assign participants to cohorts, the prospective study relied on clinical history that participants themselves reported in a screening survey and a study questionnaire. Recovered participants in ImmuneRACE Cohort 3 were defined by two consecutive negative NP/OP PCR tests, clearance by a healthcare professional, or resolution of symptoms. Each participant in the prospective study had whole blood, serum and a nasopharyngeal or oropharyngeal swab collected by mobile phlebotomists. Additional blood draws and questionnaires over an approximately two-month period could optionally be provided by prospective study participants. Blood samples from the prospective study were shipped frozen or at room temperature prior to DNA extraction.

The CDR3 goes from the cysteine to the phenylalanine over 14 residues. CDR3 DNA is the only sequence kept; it has 42 bases, read in frame from the first base. CDR1 SQVTM and CDR2 ANQGSEA are derived from the germline V gene. At the junction V is shortened by 2 bases and J by 2 bases; bases outside the gene matches: 6. The record originates from a study of blood T cell repertoires in COVID-19 (dated by TCRdb to 2018 to 2021). The study in broad terms: Samples covering the acute and convalescent phases of COVID-19 were provided by collaborators in the United States, Italy and Spain. The material from the prospective study consisted of cDNA or gDNA derived from T cells, B-cell-depleted T cells, or PBMCs. The dataset comprised deeply sampled blood TCRbeta repertoires from subjects exposed to, actively infected with, or recovered from COVID-19. The repertoires were made available in a free public database intended to serve as a resource for research on the immune response to SARS-CoV-2. Samples came from the ongoing ImmuneRACE study (first 160 participants) plus 1,254 subjects from 6 global collaborators. Sample metadata almost always included a de-identified subject ID, COVID-19 status, age in years and sex. HLA class I and class II types, where available, came from metadata supplied by the sample provider rather than from assay-based typing.

Paper-wide results and their limitations: Clinical and demographic metadata were provided uncurated, with the amount varying by source and participant.

TCRbeta CDR3 regions were amplified from genomic DNA by means of the immunoSEQ Assay, a bias-controlled multiplex PCR. The study's own analysis went as follows. Nucleated cell counts per sample were estimated from amplification of reference gene primers within the assay. To quantify the absolute abundance of each unique TCRbeta CDR3 rearrangement, sequence reads were collapsed and filtered. For each sample, productive Simpson clonality was calculated as the square root of Simpson's diversity index over productive rearrangements. The table comes from immuneACCESS by way of TCRdb, which keeps in-frame sequences with V and J called. Part of the clones is missing from these tables; in studies checked, under half for an unresolved V gene and the rest for unknown reasons. That table is the source of V, J and clone size, and D and trimming were worked out from the DNA. In all, the sample holds approximately 210,000 clones, and over 75% of those were seen once. Clones ranked in the top ten supply roughly 3.5% of the sample.

The chain employs TRBV29-1 and TRBJ2-7; TRBD1 fits 7 bases in the junction. Material for sequencing was PBMCs or T cells enriched from blood (not recorded which). The receptor's source is a woman aged 55-75 years who had recovered from COVID-19. Here is the DNA: TGCAGCGTTGAATGGGTGGACAGGCCCTACGAGCAGTACTTC. The resulting protein is CSVEWVDRPYEQYF.